These 23 T cell receptor beta chains were sequenced from one sample in a study of early T cells in non-severe SARS-CoV-2 infection (dated by TCRdb to the early 2020s). The method behind the library was 5' RACE. Sequencing instrument: NextSeq 500. TCRdb trimmed the raw reads at Q25, called clones with MiXCR and kept productive beta chains. CDR3 protein sequences are deduplicated, and each keeps its most common genes and DNA. In this sample the table shows 50,000 to 80,000 distinct CDR3 sequences, about 10% of which occur a single time. The ten largest account for roughly an eighth of the sample. The specimen comprised whole blood, sampled at baseline. The source is an adult who was a healthcare worker with PCR-confirmed SARS-CoV-2 infection or an uninfected control (not recorded which).

The sample holds many counts of this clonotype. This chain's CDR3 is CSVENQADTQYF. The CDR3 DNA is TGCAGCGTTGAGAACCAAGCGGATACGCAGTATTTT. The chain uses TRBV29-1 and TRBJ2-3; no definite D call. CDR3 length: 12 amino acids. V lost 3 bases, J lost 6 bases, and 10 bases lay in between. CDR1 and CDR2 from the germline V gene are SQVTM and ANQGSEA.

CDR3 DNA sequence: TGTGCCAGCAGCCCCGCGGCAGGGCCCCCCTATGGCTACACCTTC. It codes for CASSPAAGPPYGYTF. The chain has TRBV27 and TRBJ1-2, with a tentative D call TRBD1 (5 bases). This CDR3 has 15 amino acids. Germline loops: CDR1 MNHEY, CDR2 SMNVEV (reference sequence). Trimming pared 6 bases from V and 4 bases from J, leaving 18 bases between.

The table lists this clonotype with a few counts. Here the CDR3 DNA reads TGTGCCAGCAGCTTAGAGGGCCTTCGGCTAGCGGGAGAACTAGCCAAAAACATTCAGTACTTC. This codes for CASSLEGLRLAGELAKNIQYF. V gene TRBV13 combines with J gene TRBJ2-4; 10 bases agree with TRBD2. Trimming cost V 1 base and J 0 bases; bases outside gene matches: 15. The CDR3 covers 21 residues. CDR1 is PRHDT, CDR2 FYEKMQ, per germline (reference sequence).

The table lists this clonotype with many counts. The CDR3 region has the DNA TGTGCCAGCAGCTTCGGACTTAACTATGGCTACACCTTC. This translates into CASSFGLNYGYTF. The genes are TRBV5-6 and TRBJ1-2; D gene unclear. Trimming left V 2 bases short and J 1 base short, with 6 bases between. Germline lookup yields CDR1 SGHDT and CDR2 YYEEEE. The CDR3 is made up of 13 amino acids.

This clonotype was seen at least ten times. Written as DNA, the CDR3 is TGCGCCAGCAGCCGAAAACCTAGACAGGGGACTAGCGGAACCTACTCCTACGAGCAGTACTTC. The encoded protein is CASSRKPRQGTSGTYSYEQYF. The chain uses TRBV5-1 and TRBJ2-7, with 11 bases that match TRBD2. CDR3 length: 21 residues. CDR1 and CDR2 from the germline V gene are SGHRS and YFSETQ. V lost 4 bases and J lost 0; bases outside the gene matches: 21.

In this sample, this clonotype turned up many times. The chain employs TRBV7-9 and TRBJ2-2; possibly TRBD1 for D (6 bases). There are 15 residues in the CDR3. CDR1 is SEHNR, CDR2 FQNEAQ, per germline (reference sequence). Trimming took off 6 bases at V and 6 bases at J, with 17 bases between the two ends. DNA for the CDR3: TGTGCCAGCAGAGGGAAGGACAGATTGGCCGGGGAGCTGTTTTTT. Residues: CASRGKDRLAGELFF. The whole variable domain, filled in from reference TRBV7-9 and TRBJ2-2, reads DTGVSQNPRHKITKRGQNVTFRCDPISEHNRLYWYRQTLGQGPEFLTYFQNEAQLEKSRLLSDRFSAERPKGSFSTLEIQRTEQGDSAMYLCASRGKDRLAGELFFGEGSRLTVL.

This clonotype was counted a few times. The genes are TRBV24-1 and TRBJ2-7; TRBD1 is a possible D gene (6 bases). The CDR3 spans 12 residues. The germline V and J ends were trimmed by 5 bases and 6 bases, with 10 bases remaining between them. The V gene's germline CDR1 is KGHDR and CDR2 SFDVKD. The CDR3 here is CATSALGGEQYF. CDR3 in DNA: TGTGCCACCAGTGCTCTAGGGGGCGAGCAGTACTTC.

In its sample, this clonotype was seen many times. The V and J genes are TRBV5-4 and TRBJ2-7; 13 bases are shared with TRBD2. From germline, CDR1 is SGHNT and CDR2 YYREEE (reference sequence). V was clipped by 0 bases and J by 6 bases; unmatched bases: 0. CDR3 length equals 14 residues. CDR3 region: CASSLGLAGGEQYF. The CDR3 DNA reads TGTGCCAGCAGCTTGGGACTAGCGGGAGGCGAGCAGTACTTC.

This clonotype has just a few counts. In DNA, the CDR3 is TGTGCCAGCAGCCAGAGCGGGACTAGCGGGCCCGGAAATGAGCAGTTCTTC. Translated: CASSQSGTSGPGNEQFF. This chain links TRBV7-8 with TRBJ2-1; 12 nucleotides match TRBD2. Germline loops: CDR1 SGHVS, CDR2 FQNEAQ. The CDR3 spans 17 residues. After removal of 5 bases from V and 7 bases from J, the junction contained 12 bases not matched to a gene.

This clonotype was detected a few times. This chain links TRBV7-2 with TRBJ1-6; a possible D gene is TRBD1 (5 bases). The CDR3 has 16 amino acids. The V end was cut by 7 bases, the J end by 0 bases, with 13 bases between. Germline assignment: CDR1 SGHTA and CDR2 FQGNSA. CDR3 nucleotides: TGTGCCAGCACCGAGGAGGGGCGCTCCTATAATTCACCCCTCCACTTT. Translated, it gives CASTEEGRSYNSPLHF. The variable domain in full, completed from reference TRBV7-2 and TRBJ1-6, reads GAGVSQSPSNKVTEKGKDVELRCDPISGHTALYWYRQSLGQGLEFLIYFQGNSAPDKSGLPSDRFSAERTGGSVSTLTIQRTQQEDSAVYLCASTEEGRSYNSPLHFGNGTRLTVT.

This clonotype was seen a few times. This sequence joins TRBV19 and TRBJ2-7; D unclear. V was clipped by 6 bases and J by 5 bases, with 17 bases between them. The CDR3 contains 14 residues. Germline values: CDR1 LNHDA, CDR2 SQIVND (reference sequence). DNA for the CDR3: TGTGCCAGTAGGGGGTTACCGTCGTCTAACGAGCAGTACTTC. Translation gives CASRGLPSSNEQYF. Looking up the rest from reference TRBV19 and TRBJ2-7 gives the full variable domain: DGGITQSPKYLFRKEGQNVTLSCEQNLNHDAMYWYRQDPGQGLRLIYYSQIVNDFQKGDIAEGYSVSREKKESFPLTVTSAQKNPTAFYLCASRGLPSSNEQYFGPGTRLTVT.

This clonotype has at least ten counts. This chain connects TRBV6-8 to TRBJ2-5; perhaps TRBD1 as D (5 bases). CDR3 length: 14 residues. Trimming left V 2 bases short and J 1 base short, with 8 bases between. Germline CDR1 MNHGY, CDR2 SAAAGT. CDR3 sequence (DNA): TGTGCCAGCAGTTACCACGACAGCCAAGAGACCCAGTACTTC. Translation gives CASSYHDSQETQYF.

This clonotype was seen ten or more times. The V call is TRBV4-1, the J call TRBJ2-7; TRBD2 matches 15 bases. This CDR3 spans 15 amino acids. Germline assignment: CDR1 MGHRA and CDR2 YSYEKL. J gave up 5 bases and V 5 bases, and 4 bases lay outside the gene matches. CDR3 DNA sequence: TGCGCCAGCAGCTCCTGGACTAGCGGGAGGGACGAGCAGTACTTC. It is translated as CASSSWTSGRDEQYF.

This clonotype was found a few times. This sequence joins TRBV19 and TRBJ2-3; TRBD1 is a possible D gene (6 bases). Germline V gives CDR1 LNHDA, CDR2 SQIVND (reference sequence). Trimming took off 6 bases at V and 4 bases at J, with 14 bases between the two ends. CDR3 length: 14 residues. CDR3 in amino acids: CASRPTGGSDTQYF. The CDR3 DNA sequence: TGTGCCAGTAGACCGACAGGAGGATCAGATACGCAGTATTTT.

This chain links TRBV7-3 with TRBJ2-7, with D maybe TRBD2 (6 bases). The V and J ends lost 5 bases and 7 bases respectively, with 21 bases between them. The CDR3 consists of 15 residues. Germline CDR1 reads SGHTA; CDR2 reads FQGTGA. The CDR3 spells CASSLYGTGLWEQYF. The CDR3 bases are TGTGCCAGCAGCCTTTACGGGACTGGACTGTGGGAGCAGTACTTC.

There are many counts of this clonotype. This chain uses TRBV4-2 with TRBJ2-7, with 13 bases identical to TRBD2. Germline lookup yields CDR1 LGHNA and CDR2 YNFKEQ. Germline trimming cut 0 bases from V and 3 bases from J; bases unmatched to any gene: 2. CDR3 length: 16 amino acids. For the CDR3, the DNA is TGTGCCAGCAGCCAAGATCGGACTAGCGGGAGCTACGAGCAGTACTTC. Translated, it gives CASSQDRTSGSYEQYF.

In this sample, this clonotype turned up a few times. V is TRBV4-1 and J is TRBJ2-5, with 12 bases that match TRBD2. Germline V gene data show CDR1 as MGHRA and CDR2 as YSYEKL. After removal of 6 bases from V and 5 bases from J, the junction contained 10 bases not matched to a gene. The CDR3 contains 16 residues. CDR3 coding DNA: TGCGCCAGCAGTTCGCTAGCGGGAGGGGAGAGCGAGACCCAGTACTTC. It encodes CASSSLAGGESETQYF.

Remarks on this clonotype: The junction and the germline gene differ at one end; a read error may be behind it. The chain carries TRBV20-1 and TRBJ2-7; D tentatively fits TRBD1 or TRBD2 (7 bases each). Germline CDR1 DFQATT, CDR2 SNEGSKA (reference sequence). The CDR3 covers 15 residues. CDR3 loop: CSAGEGYRRGGEQYF. For the CDR3, the DNA is TGCAGTGCTGGAGAGGGATACCGCAGGGGGGGCGAGCAGTACTTC.

The chain recombines TRBV7-9 with TRBJ2-3; D is ambiguous. Germline assignment: CDR1 SEHNR and CDR2 FQNEAQ (reference sequence). The V gene lost 4 bases and the J gene lost 4 bases, with 6 bases spanning the gap. The CDR3 runs to 12 residues. The CDR3 spells CASSWAADTQYF. As DNA, the CDR3 is TGTGCCAGCAGCTGGGCCGCAGATACGCAGTATTTT.

V gene TRBV20-1 combines with J gene TRBJ2-1, with D unresolved. CDR3 length: 15 residues. Germline V gene data show CDR1 as DFQATT and CDR2 as SNEGSKA (reference sequence). V was pared by 3 bases and J by 2 bases, with 14 bases between. The CDR3: CSARWRRVTYNEQFF. CDR3 in DNA: TGCAGTGCTAGGTGGCGGAGAGTAACCTACAATGAGCAGTTCTTC.

This clonotype was counted only a few times. This rearrangement joins TRBV20-1 to TRBJ1-2; D not certain. The CDR3 sequence is 13 residues long. The V and J ends lost 0 bases and 8 bases respectively, with 13 bases between them. Germline CDR1 and CDR2: DFQATT and SNEGSKA (reference sequence). CDR3 residues: CSARDLGQQGYTF. DNA of the CDR3: TGCAGTGCTAGAGATCTAGGGCAACAAGGCTACACCTTC.

This clonotype was counted ten times or more. The rearrangement uses TRBV5-1 and TRBJ2-7; unclear D gene. Trimming shortened V by 0 bases and J by 0 bases, and 4 bases separated the two germline ends. Germline lookup yields CDR1 SGHRS and CDR2 YFSETQ. The CDR3 runs 13 residues. CDR3 coding DNA: TGCGCCAGCAGCTTGGTAAGCTCCTACGAGCAGTACTTC. Residues: CASSLVSSYEQYF.

This chain uses TRBV19 with TRBJ1-2, with D hard to call. Germline CDR1 LNHDA, CDR2 SQIVND (reference sequence). The CDR3 spans 14 residues. Trimming removed 4 bases from V and 1 base from J, with 10 bases in between. The CDR3 here is CASSTPGYNYGYTF. In nucleotides, the CDR3 is TGTGCCAGTAGTACCCCGGGGTATAACTATGGCTACACCTTC.